This TCR beta chain was captured in a study of graft-versus-host responses after intestinal transplantation. Study summary: Recipients across the board were started on anti-thymocyte globulin induction, then kept on tacrolimus and steroids for about 3 years.

On this clone itself: The antigen is undetermined.

This CDR3 has 17 amino acids. V gave up 2 bases and J gave up 1 base, with 17 bases separating them. Germline CDR1 LNHNV, CDR2 YYDKDF (reference sequence). General study points: Some GvH clones were seen earlier in gut or blood, suggesting intestinal origin. Patients with graft-donor T cell macrochimerism had high graft-versus-host to host-versus-graft clonal ratios in allografts.

Some clones are missing from TCRdb's copy, which holds only in-frame ones; the method was immunoSEQ multiplex PCR. The data show some 110,000 clones, roughly 87% seen once. The sample here was unstimulated CD4+ T cells sorted from spleen or lymph node cells, taken before intestinal transplant. The chain uses TRBV15 and TRBJ1-1; possible D gene TRBD1, 6 bases. This clonotype was sampled from a human donor who received an intestinal transplant. CDR3 DNA: TGTGCCACCAGCAGACCATTTACAGGGACCAAGAACACTGAAGCTTTCTTT. Translated, it gives CATSRPFTGTKNTEAFF.